Following are 19 T cell receptor beta chains from one sample sequenced in a study of immune cell composition in non-small cell lung cancer. Measured with immunoSEQ multiplex PCR; TCRdb has only the in-frame clones, and not every one. The repertoire holds some 2,500 clones, with over 60% as singletons. The sample consisted of lung tumor tissue. The receptor set was obtained from a human donor with non-small cell lung cancer.

As DNA, the CDR3 is TGTGCCAGCAGTGAAGGGGGGGGCCAAGAGACCCAGTACTTC. It encodes CASSEGGGQETQYF. V and J are TRBV6-1 and TRBJ2-5; 7 bases align to TRBD2. The germline gives CDR1 MNHNS, CDR2 SASEGT. Unmatched junction bases numbered 0, after V lost 1 base and J lost 1 base. The CDR3 is made up of 14 amino acids.

The rearrangement joins TRBV6-5 to TRBJ2-7; 9 nucleotides align to TRBD1. The CDR3 spans 14 residues. The germline V gene has CDR1 MNHEY and CDR2 SVGAGI. After removal of 6 bases from V and 3 bases from J, the junction contained 6 bases not matched to a gene. CDR3 sequence reads: CASSAGTGRYEQYF. The CDR3 bases are TGTGCCAGCAGCGCAGGGACAGGGCGCTACGAGCAGTACTTC.

The rearrangement uses TRBV5-4 and TRBJ2-3; D may be TRBD2 (7 bases). CDR3 size: 15 residues. V shed 4 bases and J shed 6 bases, with 18 bases lying between them. The germline CDR1 and CDR2 sequences are SGHNT and YYREEE (reference sequence). The CDR3 reads CASSPLGGRGDTQYF. CDR3 sequence (DNA): TGTGCCAGCAGCCCTTTAGGGGGGAGGGGGGATACGCAGTATTTT.

V is TRBV19 and J is TRBJ2-1, with D perhaps TRBD1 (6 bases). The CDR3 loop spans 14 amino acids. V shed 0 bases and J shed 9 bases, with 12 bases lying between them. CDR1 and CDR2 (germline): LNHDA, SQIVND (reference sequence). CDR3 coding DNA: TGTGCCAGTAGTATAGAAGGGGGAAACGGTGAGCAGTTCTTC. It is translated as CASSIEGGNGEQFF.

In its sample, this clone was seen a few times. V is TRBV30 and J is TRBJ1-5, with 7 bases identical to TRBD1. CDR3 length: 14 amino acids. Germline trimming cut 2 bases from V and 4 bases from J; bases unmatched to any gene: 5. The germline gives CDR1 GTSNPN, CDR2 SVGIG (reference sequence). CDR3 nucleotide sequence: TGTGCCTGGAGTACTCAGACAGGGAATCAGCCCCAGCATTTT. Amino acid sequence: CAWSTQTGNQPQHF. The whole variable domain, filled in from reference TRBV30 and TRBJ1-5, reads SQTIHQWPATLVQPVGSPLSLECTVEGTSNPNLYWYRQAAGRGLQLLFYSVGIGQISSEVPQNLSASRPQDRQFILSSKKLLLSDSGFYLCAWSTQTGNQPQHFGDGTRLSIL.

The rearrangement uses TRBV27 and TRBJ2-5; 7 positions agree with TRBD2. V lost 8 bases, J lost 4 bases, and 7 bases stayed unmatched. Germline V CDR1 and CDR2: MNHEY, SMNVEV (reference sequence). The CDR3 has 13 residues. CDR3 in amino acids: CASSAREGETQYF. Written as DNA, the CDR3 is TGTGCCAGCTCCGCCAGGGAGGGAGAGACCCAGTACTTC.

This clone was observed a handful of times. J is TRBJ2-2 and V is TRBV19; 7 bases are shared with TRBD2. The CDR3 totals 14 residues. Unmatched junction bases numbered 5, after V lost 5 bases and J lost 5 bases. Germline CDR1 and CDR2: LNHDA and SQIVND (reference sequence). The CDR3 bases are TGTGCCAGTAGTCTGGGGGGAGGGACCGGGGAGCTGTTTTTT. The encoded protein is CASSLGGGTGELFF.

The V gene is TRBV6-5, the J gene TRBJ1-1, with a possible D match to TRBD1 (6 bases). The CDR3 totals 12 residues. V was cut by 10 bases and J by 5 bases, with 14 bases left in between. CDR1 is MNHEY and CDR2 is SVGAGI in the germline V gene. The CDR3 DNA is TGTGCCACCCATCGAGGGGGAACTGAAGCTTTCTTT. Translation gives CATHRGGTEAFF.

This clone is large. The rearrangement links TRBV2 to TRBJ2-7; TRBD2 matches at 7 bases. The CDR3 contains 14 residues. V lost 6 bases to trimming and J lost 4 bases; unmatched junction nucleotides: 9. Germline V lookup: CDR1 SNHLY, CDR2 FYNNEI. CDR3 residues: CASSGGAGLYEQYF. The CDR3 nucleotides are TGTGCCAGCAGCGGGGGAGCGGGGCTTTACGAGCAGTACTTC.

This chain joins TRBV5-5 and TRBJ2-6, with D possibly TRBD1 on 6 matching bases. Deletions cut 4 bases from V and 11 bases from J, with 19 bases between. CDR3 length equals 15 residues. Germline CDR1 SGHKS, CDR2 YYEKEE (reference sequence). CDR3 loop: CASSHRQVKTDVLTF. CDR3 in DNA: TGTGCCAGCAGCCACAGACAGGTGAAAACCGACGTCCTGACTTTC.

Turning to this clone: At one boundary the junction diverges from the germline segment, which might be a read error. The J gene is TRBJ1-6, the V gene TRBV10-3; 8 bases agree with TRBD1. Germline CDR1 is ENHRY and CDR2 is SYGVKD. CDR3 length: 14 residues. DNA of the CDR3: TGTGCCAACAGTCAGGGGGCACTGAATTCACCCCTCCACTTT. Encoded protein: CANSQGALNSPLHF.

The CDR3 is CASSPIAGGSYEQYF. The CDR3, as DNA: TGTGCCAGCAGCCCCATAGCGGGGGGCTCCTACGAGCAGTACTTC. The genes are TRBV16 and TRBJ2-7, with 10 bases aligning to TRBD2. V gave up 4 bases and J gave up 0 bases; unmatched junction bases: 3. The CDR3 consists of 15 residues. Germline V lookup: CDR1 KGHSY, CDR2 FQNENV.

Only one count was recorded for this clone. The chain links TRBV27 to TRBJ1-2; TRBD1 matches 7 bases. Trimming cost V 1 base and J 5 bases; bases outside gene matches: 10. The CDR3 sequence is 16 residues long. Germline lookup yields CDR1 MNHEY and CDR2 SMNVEV (reference sequence). The CDR3 nucleotides are TGTGCCAGCAGTTTATATAGTGGGACAGCTTTTTATGGCTACACCTTC. It codes for CASSLYSGTAFYGYTF.

Comment on this clone: The sample carries other DNA sequences with the same CDR3. V and J are TRBV5-1 and TRBJ1-1, with 7 bases fitting TRBD1. Germline lookup yields CDR1 SGHRS and CDR2 YFSETQ. This CDR3 spans 13 amino acids. The ends lost 3 bases at V and 3 bases at J; junction bases unmatched: 2. CDR3 region: CASSYTGDTEAFF. The DNA for the CDR3 is TGCGCCAGCAGCTATACAGGGGACACTGAAGCTTTCTTT.

The chain uses TRBV12-1 and TRBJ2-4; the table calls TRBD2, which could not be checked here. TRBV12-1 is a known pseudogene. This CDR3 region has 14 residues. CDR3: CASSFELAKNIQYF. DNA for the CDR3: TGTGCCAGCAGCTTTGAACTAGCCAAAAACATTCAGTACTTC.

The chain has TRBV6-1 and TRBJ2-5, with a weak D call TRBD2 (6 bases). In germline, CDR1 is MNHNS, CDR2 SASEGT. Trimming pared 6 bases from V and 5 bases from J, leaving 19 bases between. The CDR3 contains 15 residues. The CDR3: CASRPVGLSAETQYF. Written as DNA, the CDR3 is TGTGCCAGCAGACCAGTGGGACTTTCCGCGGAGACCCAGTACTTC.

The chain has TRBV27 and TRBJ1-2, with D possibly being TRBD1 (6 bases). The CDR3 loop spans 14 amino acids. Per germline, CDR1 MNHEY and CDR2 SMNVEV (reference sequence). V lost 6 bases and J lost 8, with 19 bases in between. The CDR3 is CASSSRATGNGYTF. The DNA of the CDR3 is TGTGCCAGCAGCTCCCGGGCCACAGGGAACGGCTACACCTTC.

The chain joins TRBV11-2 to TRBJ2-5, with 7 positions matching TRBD2. This CDR3 has 14 amino acids. Trimming cost V 5 bases and J 0 bases; bases outside gene matches: 3. Germline CDR1 and CDR2: SGHAT and FQNNGV. The CDR3, as DNA: TGTGCCAGCAGCCGCGGACTAGACCAAGAGACCCAGTACTTC. Protein sequence: CASSRGLDQETQYF.

This sequence joins TRBV2 and TRBJ2-7, with D perhaps TRBD1 (5 bases). Germline CDR1 and CDR2: SNHLY and FYNNEI. The ends were cut back, 10 bases at V and 0 bases at J, with 16 bases in the middle. This CDR3 spans 14 amino acids. The CDR3 region is CATTELTSSYEQYF. As DNA, the CDR3 is TGTGCCACGACAGAGCTTACTTCCTCCTACGAGCAGTACTTC.